Sequencing of this TCR beta chain was carried out in a study of blood T cells in healthy people across ages. Study as a whole: Template switching caught about one barcoded beta molecule for each two T cells.

Using a J-beta primer mix together with a sample-barcoded 5' primer, a second PCR was run for roughly 6 to 12 cycles. CDR3-containing paired-end reads numbered at least 3 million in each sample. TCRdb redid the calling of the 5' RACE reads with MiXCR, one entry per CDR3 protein. The sample yields about 1.8 million distinct CDR3 sequences, roughly 49% seen once. The CDR3 covers 16 residues. In germline, CDR1 is LGHNA, CDR2 YSLEER. J gave up 2 bases and V 0 bases, and 7 bases lay outside the gene matches. The sample taken for sequencing was blood. The sequence came from a woman between 40 and 50 years old in good health. The chain combines TRBV4-3 with TRBJ2-7, with TRBD2 matching 7 bases. CDR3 nucleotide sequence: TGCGCCAGCAGCCAAGATCTGCCAGCGGGGACCTACGAGCAGTACTTC. This translates into CASSQDLPAGTYEQYF.